This section outlines one T cell receptor (beta chain) sequence together with its context. The CDR3 extends over 15 amino acids. V lost 1 base, J lost 7 bases, and 6 bases stayed unmatched. The germline V gene encodes CDR1 KGHSH and CDR2 LQKENI. The data belong to a study of shared clonotypes between healthy human individuals. The repertoire was sequenced with immunoSEQ multiplex PCR; TCRdb's copy has only in-frame clones and lacks some. The data hold 600,000 to 800,000 clones, with over 55% observed a single time. The specimen sequenced was memory CD4+ T cells sorted from blood. This sample's subset: CD45RA-negative fraction. The TCR sequence derives from a woman aged 25-40 years in good health. V usage is TRBV18 and J usage is TRBJ1-5, with 8 bases fitting TRBD1. Here the CDR3 reads CASSPQGQVGQPQHF. The CDR3 DNA follows: TGTGCCAGCTCACCACAGGGACAGGTTGGACAGCCCCAGCATTTT.